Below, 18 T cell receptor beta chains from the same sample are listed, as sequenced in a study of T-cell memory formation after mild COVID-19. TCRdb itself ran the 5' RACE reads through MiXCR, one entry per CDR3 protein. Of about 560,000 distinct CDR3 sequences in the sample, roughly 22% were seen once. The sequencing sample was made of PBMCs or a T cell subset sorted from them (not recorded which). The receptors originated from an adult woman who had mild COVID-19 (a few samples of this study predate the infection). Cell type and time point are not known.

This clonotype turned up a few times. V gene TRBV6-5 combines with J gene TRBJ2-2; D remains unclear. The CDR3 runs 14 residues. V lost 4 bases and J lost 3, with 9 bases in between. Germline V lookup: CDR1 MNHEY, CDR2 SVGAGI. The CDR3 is CASSSNGYTGELFF. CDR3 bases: TGTGCCAGCAGTTCGAACGGATACACCGGGGAGCTGTTTTTT.

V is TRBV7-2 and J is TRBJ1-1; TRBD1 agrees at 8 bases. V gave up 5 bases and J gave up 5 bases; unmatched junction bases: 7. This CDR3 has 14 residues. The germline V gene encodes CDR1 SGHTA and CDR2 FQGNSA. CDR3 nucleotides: TGTGCCAGCAGCGACGGACAGGGTTTGACTGAAGCTTTCTTT. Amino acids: CASSDGQGLTEAFF.

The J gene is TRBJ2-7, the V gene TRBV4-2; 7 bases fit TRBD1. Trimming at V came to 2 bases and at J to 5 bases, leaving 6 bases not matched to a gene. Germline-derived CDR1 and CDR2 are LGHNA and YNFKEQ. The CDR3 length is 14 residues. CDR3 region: CASSQHRGDDEQYF. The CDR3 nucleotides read TGTGCCAGCAGCCAACACAGGGGTGACGACGAGCAGTACTTC.

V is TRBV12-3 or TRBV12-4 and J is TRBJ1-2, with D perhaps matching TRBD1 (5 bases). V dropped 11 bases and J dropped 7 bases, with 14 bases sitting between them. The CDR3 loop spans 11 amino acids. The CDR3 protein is CAGGRGRGYTF. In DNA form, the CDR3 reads TGTGCCGGGGGGAGGGGCCGTGGCTACACCTTC.

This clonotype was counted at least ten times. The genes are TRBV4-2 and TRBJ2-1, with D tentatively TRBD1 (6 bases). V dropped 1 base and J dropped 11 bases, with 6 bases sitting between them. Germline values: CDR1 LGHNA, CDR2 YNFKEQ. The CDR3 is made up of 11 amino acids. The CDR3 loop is CASSQGGQQFF. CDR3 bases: TGTGCCAGCAGCCAAGGGGGGCAGCAGTTCTTC.

Written as DNA, the CDR3 is TGTGCCAGTTGTAGGGACAGGGACCACGAGCAGTACTTC. Translating it yields CASCRDRDHEQYF. The chain has TRBV2 and TRBJ2-7, with TRBD1 matching 9 bases. V lost 9 bases to trimming and J lost 5 bases; unmatched junction nucleotides: 8. CDR1 and CDR2 (germline): SNHLY, FYNNEI. The CDR3 is made up of 13 amino acids.

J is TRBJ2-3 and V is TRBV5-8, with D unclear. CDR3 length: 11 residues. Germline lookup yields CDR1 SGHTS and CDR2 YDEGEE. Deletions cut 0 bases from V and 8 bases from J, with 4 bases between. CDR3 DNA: TGTGCCAGCAGCTTGGGGGTTACGCAGTATTTT. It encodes CASSLGVTQYF.

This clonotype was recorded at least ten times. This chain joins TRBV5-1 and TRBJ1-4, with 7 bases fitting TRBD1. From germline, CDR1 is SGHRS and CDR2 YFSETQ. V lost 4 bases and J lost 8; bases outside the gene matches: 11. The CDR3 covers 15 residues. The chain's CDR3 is CASSPDRSRGEKLFF. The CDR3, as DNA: TGCGCCAGCAGCCCGGACAGGTCCCGGGGGGAAAAACTGTTTTTT.

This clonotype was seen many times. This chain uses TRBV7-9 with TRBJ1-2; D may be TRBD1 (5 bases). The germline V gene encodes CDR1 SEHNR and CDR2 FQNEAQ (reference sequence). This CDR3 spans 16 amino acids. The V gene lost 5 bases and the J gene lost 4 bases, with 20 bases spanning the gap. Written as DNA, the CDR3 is TGTGCCAGCAGCAAACTTGCAGGGCAAGAATTCTATGGCTACACCTTC. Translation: CASSKLAGQEFYGYTF.

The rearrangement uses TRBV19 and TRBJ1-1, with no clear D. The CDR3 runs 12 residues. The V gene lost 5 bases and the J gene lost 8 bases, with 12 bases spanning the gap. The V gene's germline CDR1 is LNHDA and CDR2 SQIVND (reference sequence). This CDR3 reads CASSSLGEEAFF. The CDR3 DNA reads TGTGCCAGTAGTTCCCTCGGTGAAGAAGCTTTCTTT.

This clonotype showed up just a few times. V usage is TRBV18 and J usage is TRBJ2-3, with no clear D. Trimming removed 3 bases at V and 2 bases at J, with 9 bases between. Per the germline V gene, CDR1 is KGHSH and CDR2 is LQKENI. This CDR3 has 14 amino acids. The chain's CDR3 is CASSPRSHTDTQYF. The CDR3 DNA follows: TGTGCCAGCTCACCTAGGTCTCACACAGATACGCAGTATTTT. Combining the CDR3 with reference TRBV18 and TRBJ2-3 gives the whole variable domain NAGVMQNPRHLVRRRGQEARLRCSPMKGHSHVYWYRQLPEEGLKFMVYLQKENIIDESGMPKERFSAEFPKEGPSILRIQQVVRGDSAAYFCASSPRSHTDTQYFGPGTRLTVL.

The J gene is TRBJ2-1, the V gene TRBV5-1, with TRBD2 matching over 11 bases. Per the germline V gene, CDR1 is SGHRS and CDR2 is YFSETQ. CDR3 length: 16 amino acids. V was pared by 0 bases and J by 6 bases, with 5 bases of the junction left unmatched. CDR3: CASSLATSGVFNEQFF. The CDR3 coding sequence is TGCGCCAGCAGCTTGGCGACTAGCGGGGTATTCAATGAGCAGTTCTTC.

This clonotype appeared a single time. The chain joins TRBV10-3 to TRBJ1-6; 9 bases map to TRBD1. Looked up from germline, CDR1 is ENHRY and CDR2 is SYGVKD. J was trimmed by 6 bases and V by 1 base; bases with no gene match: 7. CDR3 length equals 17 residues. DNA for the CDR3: TGTGCCATCAGTGAGTTGGGACAGGGTGCCTCTAATTCACCCCTCCACTTT. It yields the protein CAISELGQGASNSPLHF.

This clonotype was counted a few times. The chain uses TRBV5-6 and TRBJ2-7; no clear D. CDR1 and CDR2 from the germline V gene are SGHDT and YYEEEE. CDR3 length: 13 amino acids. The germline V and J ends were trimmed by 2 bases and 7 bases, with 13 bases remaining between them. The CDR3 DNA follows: TGTGCCAGCAGCTTATCAAGTTCAGATGAGCAGTACTTC. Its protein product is CASSLSSSDEQYF.

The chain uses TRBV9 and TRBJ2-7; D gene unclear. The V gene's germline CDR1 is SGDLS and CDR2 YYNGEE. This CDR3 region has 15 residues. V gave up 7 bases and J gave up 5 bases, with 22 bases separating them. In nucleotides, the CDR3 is TGTGCCAGCGGCGGCGGCGAGGAAGGGTACAACGAGCAGTACTTC. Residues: CASGGGEEGYNEQYF.

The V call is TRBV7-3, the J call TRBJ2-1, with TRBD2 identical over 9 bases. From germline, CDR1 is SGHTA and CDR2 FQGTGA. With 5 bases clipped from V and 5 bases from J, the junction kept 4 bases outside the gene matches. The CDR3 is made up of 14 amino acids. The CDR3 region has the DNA TGTGCCAGCAGCGCACGACTAGCGGACAATGAGCAGTTCTTC. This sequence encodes CASSARLADNEQFF.

The CDR3 loop reads CASSATQDRPTPYEQYF. Here the CDR3 DNA reads TGTGCCAGCAGCGCTACTCAAGACAGGCCGACGCCCTACGAGCAGTACTTC. V is TRBV9 and J is TRBJ2-7; TRBD1 might be the D (6 bases). CDR3 length: 17 residues. With 3 bases removed from V and 2 bases from J, the gap between germline ends came to 21 bases. Germline-derived CDR1 and CDR2 are SGDLS and YYNGEE.

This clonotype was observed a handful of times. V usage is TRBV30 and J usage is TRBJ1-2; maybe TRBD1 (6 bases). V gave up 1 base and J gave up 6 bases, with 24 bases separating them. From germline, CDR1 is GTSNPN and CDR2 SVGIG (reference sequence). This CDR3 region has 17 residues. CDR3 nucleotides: TGTGCCTGGAGTGGAACCCTCACAGGGACGGCCCAAAATGGCTACACCTTC. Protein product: CAWSGTLTGTAQNGYTF. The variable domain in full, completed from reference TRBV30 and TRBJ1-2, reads SQTIHQWPATLVQPVGSPLSLECTVEGTSNPNLYWYRQAAGRGLQLLFYSVGIGQISSEVPQNLSASRPQDRQFILSSKKLLLSDSGFYLCAWSGTLTGTAQNGYTFGSGTRLTVV.